The 5 T cell receptor beta chains below all came from one sample that was sequenced in a study of blood T cell repertoires in COVID-19 (dated by TCRdb to 2018 to 2021). Library generation was performed with the immunoSEQ multiplex PCR assay. What TCRdb holds here is the immuneACCESS table cut down to in-frame rearrangements. Part of the clones is not present; checked against another copy, under half of the missing clones reflect an unresolved V gene, and the others are unexplained. The table for this sample lists about 400,000 clones; about 89% of them were counted only once. Of the sample, 4% to 5.5% falls within the top ten clones. The sequencing sample was made of peripheral blood. These TCRs come from a woman aged 25 to 39 with acute or convalescent COVID-19.

This clone was seen only a few times. This chain connects TRBV10-1 to TRBJ1-6; D may be TRBD1 (5 bases). From germline, CDR1 is WNHNN and CDR2 SYGVQD (reference sequence). CDR3 length equals 14 residues. V gave up 5 bases and J gave up 7 bases, with 12 bases separating them. The DNA of the CDR3 is TGCGCCAGCAGTCCTTACAACAGGAATTCACCCCTCCACTTT. Translation gives CASSPYNRNSPLHF.

CDR3 region: CASSPSGTENYGYTF. The CDR3 DNA sequence: TGCGCCAGCAGCCCTTCCGGGACAGAGAACTATGGCTACACCTTC. The rearrangement joins TRBV5-1 to TRBJ1-2, with TRBD1 matching 7 bases. Germline V gene data show CDR1 as SGHRS and CDR2 as YFSETQ. The CDR3 consists of 15 residues. Trimming cost V 4 bases and J 2 bases; bases outside gene matches: 8.

The chain has TRBV10-3 and TRBJ2-3; D is ambiguous. V was pared by 2 bases and J by 6 bases, with 9 bases between. There are 13 residues in the CDR3. Germline V gives CDR1 ENHRY, CDR2 SYGVKD. CDR3: CAISERQQDTQYF. CDR3 DNA: TGTGCCATCAGTGAGAGACAACAGGATACGCAGTATTTT.

The chain uses TRBV2 and TRBJ2-1; D is perhaps TRBD2 (6 bases). The CDR3 covers 12 residues. Germline V gene data show CDR1 as SNHLY and CDR2 as FYNNEI. V was cut by 7 bases and J by 8 bases, with 12 bases left in between. CDR3: CASIGLADEQFF. CDR3 DNA sequence: TGTGCCAGCATCGGATTAGCGGATGAGCAGTTCTTC.

This sequence joins TRBV24-1 and TRBJ1-1; D not resolved. V was cut by 9 bases and J by 0 bases, with 13 bases left in between. This CDR3 is built from 14 residues. Germline CDR1 is KGHDR and CDR2 is SFDVKD. The CDR3 sequence is CATGSDSMNTEAFF. As DNA, the CDR3 is TGTGCCACCGGATCAGACTCGATGAACACTGAAGCTTTCTTT.